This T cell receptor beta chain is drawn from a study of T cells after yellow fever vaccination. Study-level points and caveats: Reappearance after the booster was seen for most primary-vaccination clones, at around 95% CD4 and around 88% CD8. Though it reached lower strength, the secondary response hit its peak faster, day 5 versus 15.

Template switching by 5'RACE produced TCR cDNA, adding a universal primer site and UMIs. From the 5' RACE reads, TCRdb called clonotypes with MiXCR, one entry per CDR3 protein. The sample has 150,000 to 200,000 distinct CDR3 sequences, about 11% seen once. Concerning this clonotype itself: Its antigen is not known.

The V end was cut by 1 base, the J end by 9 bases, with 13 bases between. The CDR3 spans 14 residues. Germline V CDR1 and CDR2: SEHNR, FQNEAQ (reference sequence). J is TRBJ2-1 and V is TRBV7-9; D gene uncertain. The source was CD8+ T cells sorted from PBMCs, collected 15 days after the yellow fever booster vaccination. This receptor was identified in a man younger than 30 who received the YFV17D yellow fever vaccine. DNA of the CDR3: TGTGCCAGCAGCTTAGGGGCGCCCCCTGGTGAGCAGTTCTTC. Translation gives CASSLGAPPGEQFF.